This T cell receptor (beta chain) is from a study of cytomegalovirus exposure and HLA in healthy donors. Study-level findings and limits: Specificity for CMV antigens was confirmed in vitro for a few of the CMV-associated chains. Later, TCR association rates were found to vary by HLA locus, highest for DRB1 and lowest for HLA-C.

A single count supports this clone. No antigen is known for it. The PCR made use of 60 Vbeta and 13 Jbeta primers. Repertoires were generated with immunoSEQ multiplex PCR, while TCRdb's copy carries only in-frame clones and drops some. This table holds about 77,000 clones, about 79% found once. Source material: PBMCs. The sequence was collected from a middle-aged man in good health and CMV-seronegative.

CDR3 region: CASSLLNRLAGKNIQYF. The CDR3 DNA follows: TGTGCCAGCAGCTTACTAAACCGACTAGCGGGAAAAAACATTCAGTACTTC. The chain has TRBV7-2 and TRBJ2-4; TRBD2 matches at 11 bases. Germline CDR1 reads SGHTA; CDR2 reads FQGNSA. V lost 2 bases, J lost 4 bases, and 7 bases stayed unmatched. The CDR3 length is 17 residues.